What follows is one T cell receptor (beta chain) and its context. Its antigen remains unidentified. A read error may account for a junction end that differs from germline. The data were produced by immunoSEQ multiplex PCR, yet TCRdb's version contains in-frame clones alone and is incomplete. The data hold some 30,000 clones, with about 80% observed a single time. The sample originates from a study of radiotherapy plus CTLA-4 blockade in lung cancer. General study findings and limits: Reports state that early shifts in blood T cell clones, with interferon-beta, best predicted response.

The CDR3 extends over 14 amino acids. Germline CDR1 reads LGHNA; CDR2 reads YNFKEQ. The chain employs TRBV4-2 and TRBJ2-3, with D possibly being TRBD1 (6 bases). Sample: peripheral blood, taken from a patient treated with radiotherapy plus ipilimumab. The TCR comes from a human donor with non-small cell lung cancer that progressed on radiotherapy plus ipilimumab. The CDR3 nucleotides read TGTGCCAGCAGCCAAGATCGGTCCCACGCCGGACAGAATTTC. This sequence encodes CASSQDRSHAGQNF.